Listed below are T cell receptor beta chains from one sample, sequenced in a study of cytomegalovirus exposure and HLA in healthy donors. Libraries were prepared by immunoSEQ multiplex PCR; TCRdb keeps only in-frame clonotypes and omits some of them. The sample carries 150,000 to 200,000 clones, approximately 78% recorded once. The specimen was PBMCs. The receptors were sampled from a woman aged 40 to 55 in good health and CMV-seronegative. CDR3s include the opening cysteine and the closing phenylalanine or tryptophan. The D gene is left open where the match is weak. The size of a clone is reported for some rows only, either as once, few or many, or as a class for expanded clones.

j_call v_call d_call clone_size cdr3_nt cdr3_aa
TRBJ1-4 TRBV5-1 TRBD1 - TGCGCCAGCAGCTTGACGGGACAGACAACTAATGAAAAACTGTTTTTT CASSLTGQTTNEKLFF
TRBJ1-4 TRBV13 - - TGTGCCAGCAGCCAACGCCGAGGGGGAAAACTGTTTTTT CASSQRRGGKLFF
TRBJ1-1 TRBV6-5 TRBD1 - TGTGCCAGCAGCGAGGACAGGGTTAACACTGAAGCTTTCTTT CASSEDRVNTEAFF
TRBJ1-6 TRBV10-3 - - TGTGCCATCAGTGAGTGGGGAGGATCGTCACCCCTCCACTTT CAISEWGGSSPLHF
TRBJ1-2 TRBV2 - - TGTGCCACGTTCTACAGGGAAAGTTCCTATGGCTACACCTTC CATFYRESSYGYTF
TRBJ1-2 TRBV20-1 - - TGCAGTGCTAGGTTGGGGGGAGGCTACACCTTC CSARLGGGYTF
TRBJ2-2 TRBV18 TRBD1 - TGTGCCAGCTCACCTCAGGGACAGCGGCACGCCGGGGAGCTGTTTTTT CASSPQGQRHAGELFF
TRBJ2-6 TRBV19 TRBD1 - TGTGCCAGTACCAAGGATCGGACAGGGACTGGGGCCAACGTCCTGACTTTC CASTKDRTGTGANVLTF
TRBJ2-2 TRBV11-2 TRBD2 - TGTGCCAGCAGCTTAGGACTAGCGGGGGGTACCGGGGAGCTGTTTTTT CASSLGLAGGTGELFF
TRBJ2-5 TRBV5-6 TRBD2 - TGTGCCAGCAGCTCCGGGACTAGCGGTGAGACCCAGTACTTC CASSSGTSGETQYF
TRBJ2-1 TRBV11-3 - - TGTGCCAGCAGCTTAACTACGGGGACCTACAATGAGCAGTTCTTC CASSLTTGTYNEQFF
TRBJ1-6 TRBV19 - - TGTGCCAGTAGTATTGACAGCTATTCACCCCTCCACTTT CASSIDSYSPLHF
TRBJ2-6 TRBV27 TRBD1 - TGTGCCAGCAGACTAGGGGGCGCGGTTTATCCTGGGGCCAACGTCCTGACTTTC CASRLGGAVYPGANVLTF
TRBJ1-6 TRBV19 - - TGTGCCAGTCATACCGACAGCTATAATTCACCCCTCCACTTT CASHTDSYNSPLHF
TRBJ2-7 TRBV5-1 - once TGCGCCAGCAGCTTGGCCAGGGGGGAAGGTTCCTACGAGCAGTACTTC CASSLARGEGSYEQYF
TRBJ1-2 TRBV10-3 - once TGTGCCATCAGTGAGTCCGACAGCTATGGCTACACCTTC CAISESDSYGYTF
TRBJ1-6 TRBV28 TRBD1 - TGTGCCAGCAGTTCAAGGACAGGGTGGTCACCCCTCCACTTT CASSSRTGWSPLHF
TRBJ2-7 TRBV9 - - TGTGCCAGCAGCGTAGGGGTTCGACAGGACGAGCAGTACTTC CASSVGVRQDEQYF
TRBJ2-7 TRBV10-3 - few TGTGCCATCAGTGAGCCCAGCGGAATCAACTACGAGCAGTACTTC CAISEPSGINYEQYF
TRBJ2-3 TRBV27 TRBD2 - TGTGCCAGCAGTTTACTCGGACTAGCGGGGGTAGACACAGATACGCAGTATTTT CASSLLGLAGVDTDTQYF
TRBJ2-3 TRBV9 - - TGTGCCAGCAGCGTAGTCGGTAGCACAGATACGCAGTATTTT CASSVVGSTDTQYF
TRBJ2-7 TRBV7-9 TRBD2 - TGTGCCAGCAGCTTAGCTGGGACTAGCGGGGGACTCTCCTACGAGCAGTACTTC CASSLAGTSGGLSYEQYF
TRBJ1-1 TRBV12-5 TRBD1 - TGTGCTAGTGGTTTAGGGACAGGGCGGTACTTGAACACTGAAGCTTTCTTT CASGLGTGRYLNTEAFF
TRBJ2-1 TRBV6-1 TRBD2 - TGTGCCAGCAGTGAAGTGGGCGGGGGACCCTACAATGAGCAGTTCTTC CASSEVGGGPYNEQFF
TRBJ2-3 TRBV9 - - TGTGCCAGCAGCGTAGCAGTCTCCACAGATACGCAGTATTTT CASSVAVSTDTQYF
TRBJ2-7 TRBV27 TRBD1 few TGTGCCAGCAGTCCGGGTTGGGGACAGGGATTCTCCTACGAGCAGTACTTC CASSPGWGQGFSYEQYF
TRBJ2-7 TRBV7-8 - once TGTGCCAGCAGTTTCATTAGGAGGGGCAGTCTAATCTACGAGCAGTACTTC CASSFIRRGSLIYEQYF
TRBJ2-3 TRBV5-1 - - TGCGCCAGCAGCTTCAGATCTTCCACAGATACGCAGTATTTT CASSFRSSTDTQYF
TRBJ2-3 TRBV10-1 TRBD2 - TGCGCCAGCAGTGAGAACGGACTAGCGGGGACGCAAGATACGCAGTATTTT CASSENGLAGTQDTQYF
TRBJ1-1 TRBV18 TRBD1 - TGTGCCAGCTCACTCCCGGGACAGGGGGCATCTGAAGCTTTCTTT CASSLPGQGASEAFF
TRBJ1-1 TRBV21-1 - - TGTGCCAGCAGCAAAGTTAATGGGTTTGCGGACACTGAAGCTTTCTTT CASSKVNGFADTEAFF
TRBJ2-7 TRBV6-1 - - TGTGCCAGCAGCCGGGACACGACCTACGAGCAGTACTTC CASSRDTTYEQYF
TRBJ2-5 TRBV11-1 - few TGTGCCAGCAGCTTCCGGATTTCGAGGTACCAAGAGACCCAGTACTTC CASSFRISRYQETQYF
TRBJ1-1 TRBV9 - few TGTGCCAGCAGCTCAATCAGGGGAGGGGGTGAAGCTTTCTTT CASSSIRGGGEAFF
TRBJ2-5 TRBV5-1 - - TGCGCCAGCAGCTTGGATTTTAGCCTCGGCGGGGAGACCCAGTACTTC CASSLDFSLGGETQYF
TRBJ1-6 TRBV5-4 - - TGTGCCAGCAGCTTTAACAGGAATTCACCCCTCCACTTT CASSFNRNSPLHF
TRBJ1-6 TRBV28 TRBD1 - TGTGCCAGCAGTCCCCTGGGGACAGGGGGCCCTAATTCACCCCTCCACTTT CASSPLGTGGPNSPLHF
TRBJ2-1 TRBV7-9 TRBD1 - TGTGCCAGCAGCTTGACAGGGTTTAGAATCGATGAGCAGTTCTTC CASSLTGFRIDEQFF
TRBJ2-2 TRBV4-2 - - TGTGCCAGCAGCCAATTGACAGACTACACCGGGGAGCTGTTTTTT CASSQLTDYTGELFF
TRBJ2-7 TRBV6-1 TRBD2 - TGTGCCAGCAGTGAAAGGGGGAACGGGGGGGCTTACGAGCAGTACTTC CASSERGNGGAYEQYF
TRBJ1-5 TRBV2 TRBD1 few TGTGCCAGCAGCGCAGGGGGGCAGGGCAATCAGCCCCAGCATTTT CASSAGGQGNQPQHF
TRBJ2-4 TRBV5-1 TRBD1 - TGCGCCAGCAGCTCTGGGACAGGGGCGCCTGTCAAAAACATTCAGTACTTC CASSSGTGAPVKNIQYF
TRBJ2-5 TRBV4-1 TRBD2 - TGCGCCAGCAGCCCAACGCCACTAGCGGGGCAAGAGACCCAGTACTTC CASSPTPLAGQETQYF
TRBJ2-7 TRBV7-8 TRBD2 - TGTGCCAGCAGCATGAGCGGGGGGAGATTCGAGCAGTACTTC CASSMSGGRFEQYF
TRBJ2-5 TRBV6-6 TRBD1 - TGTGCCAGCAGTGTAGACAGGGCGAACCAAGAGACCCAGTACTTC CASSVDRANQETQYF
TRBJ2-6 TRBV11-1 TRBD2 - TGTGCCAGCAGCCTTCAGGGAGGGATCTCTGGGGCCAACGTCCTGACTTTC CASSLQGGISGANVLTF
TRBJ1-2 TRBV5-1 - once TGCGCCAGCAGCTTGGCGACACGAAACTATGGCTACACCTTC CASSLATRNYGYTF